Listed below are T cell receptor beta chains from one sample, sequenced in a study of CXCR3-negative and CXCR3-positive naive CD8 T cells. TCRdb reprocessed the 5' RACE reads, keeping one entry per CDR3 protein, no DNA. This repertoire includes 45,000 to 65,000 distinct CDR3 sequences. Specimen: memory CD8+ T cells from blood. These receptors all come from a human donor in good health. Some clones in this sample may be carry-over from other donors' samples. Both conserved end residues are part of each CDR3.

length: 16; V: TRBV20-1; J: TRBJ2-3; CDR3: CSARSTSGRIWDTQYF
length: 16; V: TRBV4-3; J: TRBJ2-7; CDR3: CASSQTSGGPPYEQYF
length: 15; V: TRBV4-3; J: TRBJ2-7; CDR3: CASSQDPGVSYEQYF
length: 14; V: TRBV20-1; J: TRBJ2-1; CDR3: CSAHGQIITTEQFF
length: 15; V: TRBV9; J: TRBJ2-7; CDR3: CASSSGADATYEQYF
length: 13; V: TRBV4-3; J: TRBJ2-7; CDR3: CASSQDRGYEQYF
length: 15; V: TRBV29-1; J: TRBJ2-7; CDR3: CSAYGGTGPSYEQYF
length: 13; V: TRBV13; J: TRBJ2-2; CDR3: CASDILNTGELFF
length: 14; V: TRBV15; J: TRBJ2-3; CDR3: CATGDRGNTDTQYF
length: 15; V: TRBV2; J: TRBJ2-1; CDR3: CASSEGENSYNEQFF
length: 14; V: TRBV4-3; J: TRBJ2-5; CDR3: CASSQDLGAWTQYF
length: 12; V: TRBV11-2; J: TRBJ1-1; CDR3: CASSLVPTEAFF
length: 15; V: TRBV5-5; J: TRBJ2-2; CDR3: CASSETGLETGELFF
length: 16; V: TRBV12-3/TRBV12-4; J: TRBJ2-3; CDR3: CASSPLRLLKADTQYF
length: 15; V: TRBV4-2; J: TRBJ2-1; CDR3: CASSQASGDADEQFF
length: 15; V: TRBV7-3; J: TRBJ2-1; CDR3: CASSLLLALQSEQFF
length: 17; V: TRBV9; J: TRBJ2-5; CDR3: CASSVGASATYQETQYF
length: 13; V: TRBV15; J: TRBJ2-7; CDR3: CATSRGQRNEQYF
length: 14; V: TRBV20-1; J: TRBJ2-1; CDR3: CSARSGGDVNEQFF
length: 15; V: TRBV5-5; J: TRBJ2-6; CDR3: CASSLGSPGANVLTF
length: 14; V: TRBV9; J: TRBJ1-2; CDR3: CASSAGGLLYGYTF
length: 12; V: TRBV29-1; J: TRBJ1-2; CDR3: CSVDAGDYGYTF
length: 15; V: TRBV5-1; J: TRBJ2-7; CDR3: CASSLSGDNSYEQYF
length: 17; V: TRBV14; J: TRBJ2-7; CDR3: CASSQEGAGVSSYEQYF
length: 13; V: TRBV20-1; J: TRBJ2-7; CDR3: CSASSGSSYEQYF
length: 17; V: TRBV12-3/TRBV12-4; J: TRBJ2-5; CDR3: CASSPLAGESIAETQYF
length: 17; V: TRBV29-1; J: TRBJ2-1; CDR3: CSVGTGTPGLTYNEQFF
length: 13; V: TRBV7-2; J: TRBJ2-1; CDR3: CASSVDASNEQFF
length: 11; V: TRBV30; J: TRBJ2-1; CDR3: CAWSTGNEQFF
length: 14; V: TRBV11-2; J: TRBJ1-1; CDR3: CASSLNPVVTEAFF
length: 14; V: TRBV28; J: TRBJ2-7; CDR3: CASTRSGVSYEQYF
length: 16; V: TRBV4-1; J: TRBJ2-7; CDR3: CASSQEGTGSSYEQYF
length: 15; V: TRBV29-1; J: TRBJ2-4; CDR3: CSPRDGGLAKNIQYF
length: 15; V: TRBV29-1; J: TRBJ2-5; CDR3: CSVVLRLDSEETQYF
length: 13; V: TRBV25-1; J: TRBJ2-1; CDR3: CASSDSRYNEQFF
length: 15; V: TRBV4-1; J: TRBJ2-7; CDR3: CASSQVTGGSYEQYF
length: 14; V: TRBV3-1; J: TRBJ2-7; CDR3: CASSFEAGGYEQYF
length: 13; V: TRBV15; J: TRBJ2-7; CDR3: CATSFGQGTEQYF
length: 15; V: TRBV29-1; J: TRBJ2-3; CDR3: CSATTVGLTTDTQYF
length: 18; V: TRBV9; J: TRBJ2-3; CDR3: CASSATRDSPTLRDTQYF
length: 12; V: TRBV29-1; J: TRBJ2-7; CDR3: CSGTQGANEQYF
length: 16; V: TRBV5-1; J: TRBJ2-3; CDR3: CASSLSGALSTDTQYF
length: 13; V: TRBV29-1; J: TRBJ1-2; CDR3: CSVETMGTEGYTF
length: 15; V: TRBV5-1; J: TRBJ1-4; CDR3: CASSLVTGGDEKLFF
length: 14; V: TRBV29-1; J: TRBJ1-2; CDR3: CSVSQGAGLYGYTF
length: 14; V: TRBV5-1; J: TRBJ1-2; CDR3: CASSFSGGNDGYTF